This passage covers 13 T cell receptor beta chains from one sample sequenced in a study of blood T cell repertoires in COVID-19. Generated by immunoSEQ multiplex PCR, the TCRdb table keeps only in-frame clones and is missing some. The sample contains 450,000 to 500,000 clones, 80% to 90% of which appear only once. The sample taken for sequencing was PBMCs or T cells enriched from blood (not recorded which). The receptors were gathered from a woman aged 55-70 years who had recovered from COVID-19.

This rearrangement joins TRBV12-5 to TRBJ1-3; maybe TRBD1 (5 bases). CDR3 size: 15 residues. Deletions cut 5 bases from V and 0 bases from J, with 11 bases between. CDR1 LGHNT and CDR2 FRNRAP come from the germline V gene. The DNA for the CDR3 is TGTGCTAGTGGTAAGGGGCCCCTCTCTGGAAACACCATATATTTT. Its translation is CASGKGPLSGNTIYF. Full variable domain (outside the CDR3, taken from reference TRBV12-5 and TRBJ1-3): DARVTQTPRHKVTEMGQEVTMRCQPILGHNTVFWYRQTMMQGLELLAYFRNRAPLDDSGMPKDRFSAEMPDATLATLKIQPSEPRDSAVYFCASGKGPLSGNTIYFGEGSWLTVV.

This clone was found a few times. This CDR3 is CASSPQQGALHF. CDR3 DNA sequence: TGTGCCAGCTCACCGCAACAGGGAGCCCTCCACTTT. The V call is TRBV18, the J call TRBJ1-6, with D maybe TRBD1 (6 bases). CDR1 is KGHSH and CDR2 is LQKENI in the germline V gene. The CDR3 length is 12 residues. Trimming took 3 bases from V and 14 from J, leaving 11 bases between them.

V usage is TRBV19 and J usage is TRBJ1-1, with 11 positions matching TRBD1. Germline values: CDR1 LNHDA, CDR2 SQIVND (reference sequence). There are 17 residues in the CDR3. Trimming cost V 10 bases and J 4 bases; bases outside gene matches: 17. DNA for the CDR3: TGTGCCACCCGGGGCGGGACAGGGGGTTTATCGGGCACTGAAGCTTTCTTT. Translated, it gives CATRGGTGGLSGTEAFF.

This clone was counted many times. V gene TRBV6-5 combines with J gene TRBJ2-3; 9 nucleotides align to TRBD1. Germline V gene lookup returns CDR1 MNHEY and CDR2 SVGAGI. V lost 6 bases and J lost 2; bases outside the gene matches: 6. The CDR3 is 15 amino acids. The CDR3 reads CASRLRTGATDTQYF. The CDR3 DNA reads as TGTGCCAGCAGGCTCAGGACAGGGGCCACAGATACGCAGTATTTT.

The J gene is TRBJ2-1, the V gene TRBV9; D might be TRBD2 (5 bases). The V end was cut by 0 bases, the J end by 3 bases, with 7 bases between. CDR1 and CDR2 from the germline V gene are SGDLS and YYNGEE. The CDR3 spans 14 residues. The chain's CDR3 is CASSVAAVYNEQFF. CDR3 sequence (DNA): TGTGCCAGCAGCGTAGCAGCGGTCTACAATGAGCAGTTCTTC.

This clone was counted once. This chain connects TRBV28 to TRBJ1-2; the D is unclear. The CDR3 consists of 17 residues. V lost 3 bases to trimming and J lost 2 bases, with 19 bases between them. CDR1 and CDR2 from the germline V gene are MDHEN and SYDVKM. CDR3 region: CASSFVSSASTNYGYTF. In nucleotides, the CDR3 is TGTGCCAGCAGTTTTGTATCCAGCGCCTCTACCAACTATGGCTACACCTTC.

The CDR3 protein is CASSSQANYGYTF. The CDR3 nucleotides are TGTGCCAGCAGTAGCCAGGCTAACTATGGCTACACCTTC. The chain couples TRBV2 to TRBJ1-2; no firm D call. The CDR3 runs to 13 residues. V lost 5 bases to trimming and J lost 0 bases, with 7 bases between them. Germline V gene sequence: CDR1 SNHLY, CDR2 FYNNEI.

As DNA, the CDR3 is TGTGCCAGCAGCCCCAGGGGTGTTAGGGATGAAAAACTGTTTTTT. Its protein is CASSPRGVRDEKLFF. V and J are TRBV6-5 and TRBJ1-4; D is perhaps TRBD1 (6 bases). Trimming removed 6 bases from V and 6 bases from J, with 17 bases in between. Germline CDR1 MNHEY, CDR2 SVGAGI. The CDR3 length is 15 residues.

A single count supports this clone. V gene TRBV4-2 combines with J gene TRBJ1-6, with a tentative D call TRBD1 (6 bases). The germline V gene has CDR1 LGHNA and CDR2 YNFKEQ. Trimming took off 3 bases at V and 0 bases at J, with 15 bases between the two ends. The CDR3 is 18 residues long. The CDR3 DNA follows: TGTGCCAGCAGCCATCCCCCAGGGGAGAGCTCCTATAATTCACCCCTCCACTTT. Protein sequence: CASSHPPGESSYNSPLHF.

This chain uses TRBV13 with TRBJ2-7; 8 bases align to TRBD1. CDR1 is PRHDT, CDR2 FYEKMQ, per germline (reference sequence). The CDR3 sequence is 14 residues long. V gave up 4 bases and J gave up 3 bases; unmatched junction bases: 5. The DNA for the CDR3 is TGTGCCAGCAGCTACCGGGACAGGTTCTACGAGCAGTACGTC. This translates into CASSYRDRFYEQYV.

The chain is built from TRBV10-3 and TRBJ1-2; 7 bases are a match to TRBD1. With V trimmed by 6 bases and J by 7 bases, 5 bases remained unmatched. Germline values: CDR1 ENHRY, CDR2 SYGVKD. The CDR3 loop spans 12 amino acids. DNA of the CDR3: TGTGCCATCAGCGACCAGGGGGGTGGCTACACCTTC. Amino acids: CAISDQGGGYTF.

CDR3 DNA sequence: TGTGCCAGCTCACCACAAGGAGTCAACACCGGGGAGCTGTTTTTT. Translating it yields CASSPQGVNTGELFF. The gene calls are TRBV18 and TRBJ2-2; D not certain. The germline V gene encodes CDR1 KGHSH and CDR2 LQKENI. The CDR3 consists of 15 residues. With 1 base removed from V and 2 bases from J, the gap between germline ends came to 8 bases.

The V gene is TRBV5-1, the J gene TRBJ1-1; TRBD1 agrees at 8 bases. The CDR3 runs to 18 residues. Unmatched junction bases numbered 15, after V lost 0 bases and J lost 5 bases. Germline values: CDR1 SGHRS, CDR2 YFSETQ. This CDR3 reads CASSLGQGAMGRGTEAFF. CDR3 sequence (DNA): TGCGCCAGCAGCTTGGGCCAGGGGGCTATGGGAAGGGGAACTGAAGCTTTCTTT. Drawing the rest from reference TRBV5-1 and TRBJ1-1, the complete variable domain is KAGVTQTPRYLIKTRGQQVTLSCSPISGHRSVSWYQQTPGQGLQFLFEYFSETQRNKGNFPGRFSGRQFSNSRSEMNVSTLELGDSALYLCASSLGQGAMGRGTEAFFGQGTRLTVV.